This T cell receptor (beta chain) was sequenced in a study of cytomegalovirus exposure and HLA in healthy donors. The PCR ran on 60 Vbeta and 13 Jbeta primers. Some clones are missing from TCRdb's copy, which holds only in-frame ones; the method was immunoSEQ multiplex PCR. The data contain some 160,000 clones, less than 85% of them seen just once; the ten biggest clones take up 5.7%. Study-level points and caveats: Because they were indistinguishable, some V segments, including TRBV6-2 and TRBV6-3, were excluded. Later analysis identified a missense DCLRE1C variant that was linked to TCR beta V- and J-gene trimming.

On this clone: Its antigen is not identified.

CDR1 and CDR2 (germline): SGHTA, FQGNSA. The CDR3 has 14 amino acids. V was trimmed by 3 bases and J by 5 bases, leaving 13 bases between them. V usage is TRBV7-2 and J usage is TRBJ1-1; no clear D gene. This clonotype originated in a man aged 35 to 55 in good health and CMV-seronegative. The material sequenced was PBMCs. The CDR3 loop is CASSFNWGGTEAFF. CDR3 in DNA: TGTGCCAGCAGCTTTAATTGGGGAGGAACTGAAGCTTTCTTT.